A single sample gave rise to the 9 T cell receptor beta chains below, sequenced in a study of OX40 agonist ivuxolimab in advanced cancers. The method was immunoSEQ multiplex PCR; TCRdb's version includes in-frame clones alone and lacks a portion of them. This table holds 50,000 to 65,000 clones, approximately 89% found once. The sample consisted of CD4+ or CD8+ T cells sorted from blood, taken in a trial of the OX40 agonist ivuxolimab. The receptor source for this set is an adult with an advanced solid tumor such as melanoma, head and neck, liver or kidney cancer.

The V and J genes are TRBV7-9 and TRBJ1-4; 9 positions agree with TRBD1. Unmatched junction bases numbered 9, after V lost 5 bases and J lost 8 bases. Germline values: CDR1 SEHNR, CDR2 FQNEAQ (reference sequence). This CDR3 comprises 15 residues. CDR3 bases: TGTGCCAGCAGCCCGGCGGGACAGGGTTACGAAAAACTGTTTTTT. This sequence encodes CASSPAGQGYEKLFF.

CDR3 region: CASSQDIRAGGFTEAFF. The CDR3 coding sequence is TGCGCCAGCAGCCAAGATATTAGAGCAGGGGGTTTCACTGAAGCTTTCTTT. V is TRBV4-1 and J is TRBJ1-1, with TRBD1 matching 7 bases. The germline CDR1 and CDR2 sequences are MGHRA and YSYEKL. The CDR3 extends over 17 amino acids. Trimming removed 0 bases from V and 4 bases from J; junction bases left unmatched: 11.

The chain combines TRBV5-8 with TRBJ2-3; TRBD2 aligns across 11 bases. V dropped 7 bases and J dropped 2; count of bases not matched to a gene: 15. Germline loops: CDR1 SGHTS, CDR2 YDEGEE. This CDR3 comprises 18 residues. CDR3 in DNA: TGTGCCAGCCGCCCCGCGGTAGCGGGAGGGCCTGTCACAGATACGCAGTATTTT. Protein sequence: CASRPAVAGGPVTDTQYF.

This rearrangement joins TRBV11-2 to TRBJ2-5; 8 nucleotides match TRBD2. With V trimmed by 5 bases and J by 4 bases, 3 bases remained unmatched. The CDR3 is 13 amino acids. CDR1 is SGHAT and CDR2 is FQNNGV in the germline V gene. CDR3 residues: CASSLRGGETQYF. The CDR3 coding sequence is TGTGCCAGCAGCCTCCGGGGGGGAGAGACCCAGTACTTC.

The chain joins TRBV6-6 to TRBJ2-7; no definite D call. CDR1 MNHNY and CDR2 SVGAGI come from the germline V gene (reference sequence). V shed 0 bases and J shed 6 bases, with 6 bases lying between them. The CDR3 is 12 residues long. This chain's CDR3 is CASSYSICEQYF. The CDR3 coding sequence is TGTGCCAGCAGTTACTCGATCTGCGAGCAGTACTTC.

This clone came up once. V gene TRBV11-3 combines with J gene TRBJ2-2, with TRBD2 identical over 12 bases. V trimming: 1 base; J trimming: 9 bases; junction bases outside the gene matches: 9. There are 17 residues in the CDR3. Germline CDR1 and CDR2: SGHNT and YENEEA. The CDR3 region is CASSLVWLAGGLRELFF. The CDR3, as DNA: TGTGCCAGCAGCTTAGTATGGCTAGCGGGAGGGCTTCGGGAGCTGTTTTTT.

The gene calls are TRBV27 and TRBJ2-5, with 10 bases that match TRBD1. The DNA end favors TRBJ2-7, so the J call may be wrong. This CDR3 comprises 15 residues. Germline lookup yields CDR1 MNHEY and CDR2 SMNVEV (reference sequence). As DNA, the CDR3 is TGTGCCAGCAGTTTACGACAGGGGGCTGTAGACGAGCAGTACTTC. Its protein is CASSLRQGAVDEQYF.

This rearrangement joins TRBV6-6 to TRBJ1-2; D gene uncertain. The V and J ends lost 7 bases and 5 bases respectively, with 8 bases between them. Germline CDR1 reads MNHNY; CDR2 reads SVGAGI (reference sequence). The CDR3 covers 11 residues. The CDR3 is CASMTLYGYTF. In DNA form, the CDR3 reads TGTGCCAGCATGACCTTATATGGCTACACCTTC.

Only a few counts were recorded for this clone. CDR3 region: CASSLGPKGGYGYTF. The CDR3, as DNA: TGTGCCAGCAGCTTAGGCCCGAAGGGTGGCTATGGCTACACCTTC. The chain has TRBV11-2 and TRBJ1-2; D call uncertain. Germline CDR1 is SGHAT and CDR2 is FQNNGV. V lost 1 base, J lost 4 bases, and 13 bases lay in between. The CDR3 extends over 15 amino acids.